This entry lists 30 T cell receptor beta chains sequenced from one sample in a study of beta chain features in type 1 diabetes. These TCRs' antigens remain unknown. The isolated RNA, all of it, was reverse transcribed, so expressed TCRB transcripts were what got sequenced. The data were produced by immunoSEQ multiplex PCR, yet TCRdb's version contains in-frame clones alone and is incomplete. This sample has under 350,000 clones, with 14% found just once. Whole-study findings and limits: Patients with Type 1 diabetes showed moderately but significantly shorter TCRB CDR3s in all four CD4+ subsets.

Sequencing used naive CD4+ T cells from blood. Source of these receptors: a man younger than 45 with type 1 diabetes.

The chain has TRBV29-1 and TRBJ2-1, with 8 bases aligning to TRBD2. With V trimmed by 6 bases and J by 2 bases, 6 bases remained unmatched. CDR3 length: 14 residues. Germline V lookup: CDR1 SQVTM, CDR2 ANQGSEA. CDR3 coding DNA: TGCAGCGTCTCAGCGGGAGTAGCCTACAATGAGCAGTTCTTC. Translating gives CSVSAGVAYNEQFF.

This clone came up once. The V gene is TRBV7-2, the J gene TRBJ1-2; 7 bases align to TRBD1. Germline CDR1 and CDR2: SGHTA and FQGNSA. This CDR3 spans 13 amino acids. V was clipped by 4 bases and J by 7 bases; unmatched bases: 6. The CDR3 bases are TGTGCCAGCAGCTCCAGACAGGGAGGTGGCTACACCTTC. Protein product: CASSSRQGGGYTF. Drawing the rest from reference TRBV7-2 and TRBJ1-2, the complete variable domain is GAGVSQSPSNKVTEKGKDVELRCDPISGHTALYWYRQSLGQGLEFLIYFQGNSAPDKSGLPSDRFSAERTGGSVSTLTIQRTQQEDSAVYLCASSSRQGGGYTFGSGTRLTVV.

The CDR3 is CASSAPEAGGPGNEQFF. The CDR3 DNA reads TGTGCCAGCAGCGCGCCGGAGGCGGGAGGGCCGGGAAATGAGCAGTTCTTC. The chain has TRBV9 and TRBJ2-1; 9 bases are shared with TRBD2. The CDR3 length is 17 residues. The germline CDR1 and CDR2 sequences are SGDLS and YYNGEE. After removal of 3 bases from V and 7 bases from J, the junction contained 14 bases not matched to a gene.

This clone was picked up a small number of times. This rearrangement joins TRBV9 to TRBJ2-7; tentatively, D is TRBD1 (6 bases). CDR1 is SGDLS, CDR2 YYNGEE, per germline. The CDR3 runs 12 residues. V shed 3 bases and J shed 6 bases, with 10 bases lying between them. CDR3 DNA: TGTGCCAGCAGCGCGGACAGAAGCGAGCAGTACTTC. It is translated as CASSADRSEQYF.

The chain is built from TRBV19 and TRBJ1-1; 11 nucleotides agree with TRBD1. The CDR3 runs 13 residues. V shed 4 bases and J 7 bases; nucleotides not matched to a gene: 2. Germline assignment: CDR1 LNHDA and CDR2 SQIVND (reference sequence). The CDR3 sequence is CASSKDRGREAFF. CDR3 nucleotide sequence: TGTGCCAGTAGTAAGGACAGGGGGCGTGAAGCTTTCTTT.

This CDR3 is CASSPSTANTEAFF. DNA of the CDR3: TGTGCCAGCAGCCCTTCGACAGCGAACACTGAAGCTTTCTTT. This sequence joins TRBV7-3 and TRBJ1-1; tentatively, D is TRBD1 (5 bases). CDR3 length equals 14 residues. Between the trimmed V and J ends, which lost 5 bases and 1 base, there was a span of 11 bases. Germline V gives CDR1 SGHTA, CDR2 FQGTGA.

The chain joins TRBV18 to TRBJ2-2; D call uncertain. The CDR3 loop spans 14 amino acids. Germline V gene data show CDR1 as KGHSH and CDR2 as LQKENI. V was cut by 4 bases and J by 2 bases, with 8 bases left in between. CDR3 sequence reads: CASSRVRNTGELFF. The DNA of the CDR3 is TGTGCCAGCTCACGAGTCCGAAACACCGGGGAGCTGTTTTTT.

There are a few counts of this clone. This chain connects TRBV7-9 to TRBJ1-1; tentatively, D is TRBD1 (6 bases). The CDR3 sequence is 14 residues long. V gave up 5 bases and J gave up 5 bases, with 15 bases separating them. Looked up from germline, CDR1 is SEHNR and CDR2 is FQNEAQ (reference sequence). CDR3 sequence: CASSIFEGETEAFF. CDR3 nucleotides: TGTGCCAGCAGCATTTTTGAGGGGGAAACTGAAGCTTTCTTT.

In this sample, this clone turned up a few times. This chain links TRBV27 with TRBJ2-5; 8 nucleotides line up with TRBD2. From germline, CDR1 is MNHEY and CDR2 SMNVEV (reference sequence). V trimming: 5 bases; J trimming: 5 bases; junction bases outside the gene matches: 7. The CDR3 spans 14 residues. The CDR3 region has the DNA TGTGCCAGCAGTCCCGGCGGGAGGTGGGAGACCCAGTACTTC. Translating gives CASSPGGRWETQYF.

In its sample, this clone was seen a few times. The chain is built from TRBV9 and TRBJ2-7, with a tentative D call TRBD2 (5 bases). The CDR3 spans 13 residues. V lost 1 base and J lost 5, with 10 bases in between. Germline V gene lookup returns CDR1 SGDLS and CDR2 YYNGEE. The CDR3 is CASSVTPGNEQYF. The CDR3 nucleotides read TGTGCCAGCAGCGTAACCCCGGGGAACGAGCAGTACTTC.

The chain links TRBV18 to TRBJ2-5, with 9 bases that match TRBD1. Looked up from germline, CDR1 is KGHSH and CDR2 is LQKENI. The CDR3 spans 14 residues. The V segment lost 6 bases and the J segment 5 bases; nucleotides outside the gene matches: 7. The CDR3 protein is CASSSGTGRETQYF. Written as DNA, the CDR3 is TGTGCCAGCTCGTCAGGGACAGGGAGGGAGACCCAGTACTTC.

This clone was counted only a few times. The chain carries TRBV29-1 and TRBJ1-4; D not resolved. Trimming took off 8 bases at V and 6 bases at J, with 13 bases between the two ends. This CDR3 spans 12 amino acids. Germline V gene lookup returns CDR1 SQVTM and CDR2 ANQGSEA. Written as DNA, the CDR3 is TGCAGCATAGCGGGGTTAGATGAAAAACTGTTTTTT. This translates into CSIAGLDEKLFF.

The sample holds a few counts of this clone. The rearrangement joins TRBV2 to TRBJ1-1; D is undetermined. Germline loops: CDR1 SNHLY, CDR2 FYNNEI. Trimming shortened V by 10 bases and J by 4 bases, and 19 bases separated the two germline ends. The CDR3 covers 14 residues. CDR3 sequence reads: CATFHRAEGTEAFF. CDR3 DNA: TGTGCCACTTTCCACCGGGCCGAGGGCACTGAAGCTTTCTTT.

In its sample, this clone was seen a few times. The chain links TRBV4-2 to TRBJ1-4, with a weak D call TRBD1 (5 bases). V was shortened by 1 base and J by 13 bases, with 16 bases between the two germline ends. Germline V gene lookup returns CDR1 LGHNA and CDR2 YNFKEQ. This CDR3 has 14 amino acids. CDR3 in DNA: TGTGCCAGCAGCCAAGGTCTGACAGCAGATGGACTGTTTTTT. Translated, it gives CASSQGLTADGLFF.

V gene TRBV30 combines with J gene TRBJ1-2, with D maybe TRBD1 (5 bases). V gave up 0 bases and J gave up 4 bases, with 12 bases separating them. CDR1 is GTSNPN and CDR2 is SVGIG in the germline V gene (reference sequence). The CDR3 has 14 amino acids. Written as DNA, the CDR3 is TGTGCCTGGAGTGTACTGGGGCAGGCCTATGGCTACACCTTC. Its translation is CAWSVLGQAYGYTF.

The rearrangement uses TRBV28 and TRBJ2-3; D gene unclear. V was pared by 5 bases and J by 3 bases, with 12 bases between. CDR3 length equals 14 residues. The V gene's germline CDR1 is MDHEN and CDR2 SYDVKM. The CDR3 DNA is TGTGCCAGCAGTCAACTACGGCGTACAGATACGCAGTATTTT. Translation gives CASSQLRRTDTQYF. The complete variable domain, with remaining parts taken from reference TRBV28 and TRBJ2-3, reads DVKVTQSSRYLVKRTGEKVFLECVQDMDHENMFWYRQDPGLGLRLIYFSYDVKMKEKGDIPEGYSVSREKKERFSLILESASTNQTSMYLCASSQLRRTDTQYFGPGTRLTVL.

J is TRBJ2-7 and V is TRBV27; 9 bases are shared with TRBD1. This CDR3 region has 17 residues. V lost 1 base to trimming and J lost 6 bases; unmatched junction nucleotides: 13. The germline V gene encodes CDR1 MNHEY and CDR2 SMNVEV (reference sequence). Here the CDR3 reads CASSLWTGQGLGSEQYF. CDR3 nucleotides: TGTGCCAGCAGTTTATGGACGGGACAGGGTCTAGGGTCCGAGCAGTACTTC.

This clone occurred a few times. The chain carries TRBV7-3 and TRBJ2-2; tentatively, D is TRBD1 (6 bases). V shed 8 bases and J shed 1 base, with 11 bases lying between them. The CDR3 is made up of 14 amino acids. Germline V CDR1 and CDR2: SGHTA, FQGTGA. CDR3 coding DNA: TGTGCCAGCGGCAGACAGGTGAACACCGGGGAGCTGTTTTTT. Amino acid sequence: CASGRQVNTGELFF.

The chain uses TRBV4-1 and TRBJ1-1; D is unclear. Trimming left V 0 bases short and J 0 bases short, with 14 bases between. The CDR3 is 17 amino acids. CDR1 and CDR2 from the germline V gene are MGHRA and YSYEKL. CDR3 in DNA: TGCGCCAGCAGCCAAGATCCCTGGGAGCGGATGAACACTGAAGCTTTCTTT. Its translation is CASSQDPWERMNTEAFF.

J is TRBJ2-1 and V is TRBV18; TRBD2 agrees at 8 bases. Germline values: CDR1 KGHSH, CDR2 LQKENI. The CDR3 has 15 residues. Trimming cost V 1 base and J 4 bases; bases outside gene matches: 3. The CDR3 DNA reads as TGTGCCAGCTCACCACTACGGGAGGGATACAATGAGCAGTTCTTC. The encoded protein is CASSPLREGYNEQFF. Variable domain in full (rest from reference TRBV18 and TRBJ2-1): NAGVMQNPRHLVRRRGQEARLRCSPMKGHSHVYWYRQLPEEGLKFMVYLQKENIIDESGMPKERFSAEFPKEGPSILRIQQVVRGDSAAYFCASSPLREGYNEQFFGPGTRLTVL.

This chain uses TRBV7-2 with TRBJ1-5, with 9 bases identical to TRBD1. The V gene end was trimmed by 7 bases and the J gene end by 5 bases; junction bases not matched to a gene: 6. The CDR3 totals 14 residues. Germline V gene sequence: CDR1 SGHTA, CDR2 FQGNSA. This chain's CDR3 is CASTDRGNDQPQHF. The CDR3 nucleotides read TGTGCCAGCACCGACAGGGGGAACGATCAGCCCCAGCATTTT. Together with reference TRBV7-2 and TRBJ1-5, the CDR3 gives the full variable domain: GAGVSQSPSNKVTEKGKDVELRCDPISGHTALYWYRQSLGQGLEFLIYFQGNSAPDKSGLPSDRFSAERTGGSVSTLTIQRTQQEDSAVYLCASTDRGNDQPQHFGDGTRLSIL.

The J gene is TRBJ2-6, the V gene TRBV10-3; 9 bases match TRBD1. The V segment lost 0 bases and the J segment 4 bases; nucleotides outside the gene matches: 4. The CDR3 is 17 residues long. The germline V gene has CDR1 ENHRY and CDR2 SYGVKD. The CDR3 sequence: CAISESGTGSGANVLTF. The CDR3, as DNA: TGTGCCATCAGTGAGTCTGGGACAGGGTCAGGGGCCAACGTCCTGACTTTC.

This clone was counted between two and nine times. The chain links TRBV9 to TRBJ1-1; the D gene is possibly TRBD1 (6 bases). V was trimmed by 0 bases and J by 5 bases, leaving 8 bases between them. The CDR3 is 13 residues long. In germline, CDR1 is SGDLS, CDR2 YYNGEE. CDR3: CASSVEGGTEAFF. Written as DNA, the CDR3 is TGTGCCAGCAGCGTAGAGGGGGGGACTGAAGCTTTCTTT.

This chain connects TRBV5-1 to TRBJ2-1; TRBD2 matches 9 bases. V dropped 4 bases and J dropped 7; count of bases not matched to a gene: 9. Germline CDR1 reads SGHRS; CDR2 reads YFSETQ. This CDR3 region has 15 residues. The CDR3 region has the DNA TGCGCCAGCAGCAAGATTCAAGCGGGGGGAAATGAGCAGTTCTTC. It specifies CASSKIQAGGNEQFF.

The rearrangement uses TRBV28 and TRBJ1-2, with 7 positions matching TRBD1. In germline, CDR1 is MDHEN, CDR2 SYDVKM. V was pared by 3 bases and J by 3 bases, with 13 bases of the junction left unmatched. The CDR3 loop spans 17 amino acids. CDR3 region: CASSLITPLGQHYGYTF. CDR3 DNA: TGTGCCAGCAGTTTGATAACCCCACTGGGACAGCACTATGGCTACACCTTC.

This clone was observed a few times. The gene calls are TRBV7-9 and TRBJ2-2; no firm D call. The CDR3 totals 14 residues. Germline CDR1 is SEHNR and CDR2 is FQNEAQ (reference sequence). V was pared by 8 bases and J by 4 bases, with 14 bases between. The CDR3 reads CASYHGLPTGELFF. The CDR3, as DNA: TGTGCCAGCTATCATGGGCTACCCACCGGGGAGCTGTTTTTT.

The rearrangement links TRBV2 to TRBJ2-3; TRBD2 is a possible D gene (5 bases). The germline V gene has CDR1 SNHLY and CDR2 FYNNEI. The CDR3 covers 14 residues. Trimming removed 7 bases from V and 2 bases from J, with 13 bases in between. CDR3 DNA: TGTGCCAGCAAAGACGGGGTCCCCACAGATACGCAGTATTTT. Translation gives CASKDGVPTDTQYF.

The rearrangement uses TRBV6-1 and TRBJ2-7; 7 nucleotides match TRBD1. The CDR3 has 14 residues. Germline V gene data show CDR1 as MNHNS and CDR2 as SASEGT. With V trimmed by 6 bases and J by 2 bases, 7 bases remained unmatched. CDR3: CASSFGTAAYEQYF. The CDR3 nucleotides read TGTGCCAGCAGCTTCGGGACAGCCGCCTACGAGCAGTACTTC.

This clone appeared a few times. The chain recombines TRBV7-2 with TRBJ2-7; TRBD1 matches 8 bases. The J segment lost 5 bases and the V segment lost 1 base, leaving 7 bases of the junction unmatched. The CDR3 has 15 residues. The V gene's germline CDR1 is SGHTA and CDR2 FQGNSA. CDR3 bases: TGTGCCAGCAGCTTAGGGCAGGGGGCTAGCCACGAGCAGTACTTC. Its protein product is CASSLGQGASHEQYF.

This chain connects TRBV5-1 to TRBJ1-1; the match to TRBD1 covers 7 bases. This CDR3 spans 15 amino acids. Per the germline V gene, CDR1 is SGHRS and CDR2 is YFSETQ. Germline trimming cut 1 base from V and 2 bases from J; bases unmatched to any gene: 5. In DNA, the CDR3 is TGCGCCAGCAGCTTGCAGTACAGGGGAAACACTGAAGCTTTCTTT. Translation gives CASSLQYRGNTEAFF.